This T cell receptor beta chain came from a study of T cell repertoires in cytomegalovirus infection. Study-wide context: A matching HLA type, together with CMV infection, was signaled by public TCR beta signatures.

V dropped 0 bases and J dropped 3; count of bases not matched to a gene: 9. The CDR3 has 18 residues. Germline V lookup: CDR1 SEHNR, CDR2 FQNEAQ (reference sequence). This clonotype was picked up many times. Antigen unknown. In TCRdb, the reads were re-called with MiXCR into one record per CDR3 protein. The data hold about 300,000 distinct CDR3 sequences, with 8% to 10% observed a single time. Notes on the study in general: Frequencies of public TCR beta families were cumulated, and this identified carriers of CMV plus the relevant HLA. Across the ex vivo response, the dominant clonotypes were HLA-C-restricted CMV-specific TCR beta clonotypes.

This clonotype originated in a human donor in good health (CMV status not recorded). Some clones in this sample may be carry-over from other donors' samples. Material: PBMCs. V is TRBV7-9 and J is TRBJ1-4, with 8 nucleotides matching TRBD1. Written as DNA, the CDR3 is TGTGCCAGCAGCTTAGCACGCGGGACAGGAAGAGCTAATGAAAAACTGTTTTTT. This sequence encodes CASSLARGTGRANEKLFF.